The entry below describes one TCR beta chain. The CDR3 consists of 13 residues. Trimming stripped 5 bases from V and 2 bases from J, with 6 bases between. Germline V lookup: CDR1 SGHAT, CDR2 FQNNGV. The sequencing template was cDNA reverse transcribed from extracted RNA. Method: immunoSEQ multiplex PCR; TCRdb's copy keeps in-frame clones and lacks some. The sample has about 200,000 clones; 50% to 60% are singletons. This specimen comes from a study of CD8+ T cells in alopecia areata. The chain couples TRBV11-2 to TRBJ2-2; D unclear. The sequencing used CD4+ T cells sorted from blood, collected at week 0. This TCR came from a human donor with alopecia areata. The CDR3 nucleotides read TGTGCCAGCAGCCGAAGAAACACCGGGGAGCTGTTTTTT. Translated, it gives CASSRRNTGELFF.